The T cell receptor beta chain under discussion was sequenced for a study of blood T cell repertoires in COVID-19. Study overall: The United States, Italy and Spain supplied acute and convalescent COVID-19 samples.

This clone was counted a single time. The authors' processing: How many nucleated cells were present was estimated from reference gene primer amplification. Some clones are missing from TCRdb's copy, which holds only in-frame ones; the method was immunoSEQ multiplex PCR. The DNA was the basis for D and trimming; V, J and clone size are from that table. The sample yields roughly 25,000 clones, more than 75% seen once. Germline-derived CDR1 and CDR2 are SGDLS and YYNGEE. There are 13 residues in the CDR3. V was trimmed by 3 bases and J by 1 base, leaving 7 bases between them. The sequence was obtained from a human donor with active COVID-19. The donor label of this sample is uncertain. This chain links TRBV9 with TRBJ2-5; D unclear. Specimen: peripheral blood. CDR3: CASSDDTQETQYF. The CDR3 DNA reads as TGTGCCAGCAGCGACGACACCCAAGAGACCCAGTACTTC.